A single sample is the source of the 7 T cell receptor beta chains below, sequenced in a study of immune cell composition in non-small cell lung cancer. Clones were read by immunoSEQ multiplex PCR, and TCRdb kept only the in-frame ones, dropping some. This sample has about 6,600 clones, with more than 65% found just once. The sequencing sample was made of lung tumor tissue. These receptors originate from a human donor with non-small cell lung cancer.

This chain links TRBV27 with TRBJ2-2; TRBD1 might be the D (6 bases). V lost 2 bases and J 9 bases, leaving 16 bases between the germline ends. The CDR3 consists of 15 residues. CDR1 MNHEY and CDR2 SMNVEV come from the germline V gene (reference sequence). DNA of the CDR3: TGTGCCAGCAGTTTAACCGACTCAGGGGTGTGGGAGCTGTTTTTT. It yields the protein CASSLTDSGVWELFF.

The J gene is TRBJ2-3, the V gene TRBV11-2; 7 bases align to TRBD2. The germline CDR1 and CDR2 sequences are SGHAT and FQNNGV. The CDR3 contains 15 residues. Trimming removed 0 bases from V and 5 bases from J; junction bases left unmatched: 5. The CDR3 DNA follows: TGTGCCAGCAGCTTAGACAGCGGGGAGGTAGATACGCAGTATTTT. This sequence encodes CASSLDSGEVDTQYF.

The table lists this clone with a few counts. The V call is TRBV19, the J call TRBJ2-7, with a possible D match to TRBD1 (6 bases). The length of the CDR3 is 15 residues. V gave up 5 bases and J gave up 0 bases, with 14 bases separating them. Looked up from germline, CDR1 is LNHDA and CDR2 is SQIVND (reference sequence). CDR3 loop: CASSQGGPLSYEQYF. CDR3 DNA: TGTGCCAGTAGTCAAGGGGGTCCCCTCTCCTACGAGCAGTACTTC.

The V gene is TRBV18, the J gene TRBJ1-2; tentative D call: TRBD1 (5 bases). The V and J ends lost 3 bases and 1 base respectively, with 15 bases between them. Germline V gene sequence: CDR1 KGHSH, CDR2 LQKENI. The CDR3 contains 16 residues. CDR3 DNA: TGTGCCAGCTCACCTAGTTCGCAGGGTATTAACTATGGCTACACCTTC. Translation: CASSPSSQGINYGYTF.

The V and J genes are TRBV27 and TRBJ2-5; tentative D call: TRBD1 (6 bases). Germline V CDR1 and CDR2: MNHEY, SMNVEV (reference sequence). Between the trimmed V and J ends, which lost 3 bases and 4 bases, there was a span of 6 bases. The length of the CDR3 is 12 residues. CDR3 coding DNA: TGTGCCAGCAGTTTCAGGGGAGAGACCCAGTACTTC. Protein sequence: CASSFRGETQYF.

This clone is a singleton in its sample. The rearrangement links TRBV4-1 to TRBJ1-2; 7 positions agree with TRBD1. The length of the CDR3 is 18 residues. Germline V CDR1 and CDR2: MGHRA, YSYEKL. V lost 0 bases and J lost 4; bases outside the gene matches: 14. For the CDR3, the DNA is TGCGCCAGCAGCCAAGATCAGGTTTTTGCCCGGGACAGCTATGGCTACACCTTC. It translates to CASSQDQVFARDSYGYTF.

This clone was seen a single time. V usage is TRBV7-9 and J usage is TRBJ2-1; D possibly corresponds to TRBD2 (5 bases). Trimming cost V 1 base and J 4 bases, with 14 bases left between them. In germline, CDR1 is SEHNR, CDR2 FQNEAQ (reference sequence). This CDR3 region has 16 residues. Here the CDR3 reads CASSLVGGGNYNEQFF. The CDR3 nucleotides read TGTGCCAGCAGCTTAGTCGGCGGAGGAAATTACAATGAGCAGTTCTTC.